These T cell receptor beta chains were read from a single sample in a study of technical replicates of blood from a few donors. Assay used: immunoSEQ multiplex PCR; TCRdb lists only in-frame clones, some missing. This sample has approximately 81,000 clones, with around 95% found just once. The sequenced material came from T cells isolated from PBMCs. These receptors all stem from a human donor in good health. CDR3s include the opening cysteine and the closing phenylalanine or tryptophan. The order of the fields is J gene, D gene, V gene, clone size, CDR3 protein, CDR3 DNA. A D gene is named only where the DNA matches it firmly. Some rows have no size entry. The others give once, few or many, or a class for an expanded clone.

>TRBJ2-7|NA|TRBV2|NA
CASSPGYSYEQYF
TGTGCCAGCAGTCCAGGGTATTCCTACGAGCAGTACTTC
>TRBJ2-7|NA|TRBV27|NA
CASSSLTRGVESYEQYF
TGTGCCAGCAGTTCACTAACCCGGGGAGTAGAATCCTACGAGCAGTACTTC
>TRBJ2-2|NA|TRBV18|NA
CASSPLGLPNTGELFF
TGTGCCAGCTCACCCCTGGGACTTCCGAACACCGGGGAGCTGTTTTTT
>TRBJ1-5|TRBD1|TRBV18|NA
CASSPSGTGTQPQHF
TGTGCCAGCTCACCATCCGGGACAGGGACTCAGCCCCAGCATTTT
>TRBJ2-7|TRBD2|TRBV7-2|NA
CASSIVAGGPTTYF
TGTGCCAGCAGCATCGTTGCGGGAGGGCCCACAACCTACTTC
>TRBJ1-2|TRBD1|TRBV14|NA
CASTSGQDYGYTF
TGTGCCAGCACATCGGGACAGGACTATGGCTACACCTTC
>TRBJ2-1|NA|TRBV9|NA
CASSVDGGGYNEQFF
TGTGCCAGCAGCGTAGATGGGGGCGGTTACAATGAGCAGTTCTTC
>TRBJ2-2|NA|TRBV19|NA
CASSISLKTGELFF
TGTGCCAGTAGTATATCGCTAAAGACCGGGGAGCTGTTTTTT
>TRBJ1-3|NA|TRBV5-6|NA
CASIDSKTGNTIYF
TGTGCCAGCATCGACAGTAAGACTGGAAACACCATATATTTT
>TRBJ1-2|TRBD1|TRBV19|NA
CASSISGGGYTF
TGTGCCAGTAGTATCTCAGGGGGTGGCTACACCTTC
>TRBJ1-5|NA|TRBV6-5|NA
CASSAFLDRNQPQHF
TGTGCCAGCAGTGCCTTTCTAGACAGGAATCAGCCCCAGCATTTT
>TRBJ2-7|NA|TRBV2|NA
CASRPGVHYEQYF
TGTGCCAGCAGGCCAGGGGTTCACTACGAGCAGTACTTC
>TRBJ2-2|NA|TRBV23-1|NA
CASSPPRTGELFF
TGCGCCAGCAGTCCACCTCGGACCGGGGAGCTGTTTTTT
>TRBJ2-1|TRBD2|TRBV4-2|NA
CASSRTSGSSEQFF
TGTGCCAGCAGCCGGACTAGCGGGAGTAGTGAGCAGTTCTTC
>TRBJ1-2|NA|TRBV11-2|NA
CASSPDTNYGYTF
TGTGCCAGCAGCCCGGACACCAACTATGGCTACACCTTC
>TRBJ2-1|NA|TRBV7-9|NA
CASSPDYGIYNEQFF
TGTGCCAGCAGCCCAGACTATGGTATCTACAATGAGCAGTTCTTC
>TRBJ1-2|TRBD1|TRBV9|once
CASSVYRGYGYTF
TGTGCCAGCAGCGTATACAGGGGATATGGCTACACCTTC
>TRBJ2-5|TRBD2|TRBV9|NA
CASSAGLAEETQYF
TGTGCCAGCAGCGCGGGACTAGCGGAGGAAACCCAGTACTTC
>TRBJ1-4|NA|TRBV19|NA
CASSIVTDEKLFF
TGTGCCAGTAGTATAGTAACGGATGAAAAACTGTTTTTT
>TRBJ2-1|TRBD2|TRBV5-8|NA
CASSLIAGVFRNEQFF
TGTGCCAGCAGCTTGATAGCGGGAGTTTTTAGGAATGAGCAGTTCTTC
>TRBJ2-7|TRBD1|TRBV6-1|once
CASSAARGHEQYF
TGTGCCAGCAGTGCCGCAAGGGGGCACGAGCAGTACTTC
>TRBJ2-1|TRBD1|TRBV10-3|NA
CATYRGNEQFF
TGTGCCACATACAGGGGCAATGAGCAGTTCTTC
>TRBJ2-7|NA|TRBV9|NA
CASSVEFTEGEQYF
TGTGCCAGCAGCGTCGAATTCACCGAGGGCGAGCAGTACTTC
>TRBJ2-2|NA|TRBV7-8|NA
CASSLAPASGELFF
TGTGCCAGCAGCTTAGCACCCGCGTCCGGGGAGCTGTTTTTT
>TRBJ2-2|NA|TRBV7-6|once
CASSLGREKTGELFF
TGTGCCAGCAGCTTAGGACGGGAGAAGACCGGGGAGCTGTTTTTT
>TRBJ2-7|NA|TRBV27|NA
CASSLGGSGYEQYF
TGTGCCAGCAGTCTAGGGGGTTCAGGGTACGAGCAGTACTTC
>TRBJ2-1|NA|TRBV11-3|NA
CASSSGDGSSSYNEQFF
TGTGCCAGCAGCTCGGGGGACGGGAGCAGCTCCTACAATGAGCAGTTCTTC
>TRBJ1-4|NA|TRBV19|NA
CAKRTVKDEKLFF
TGTGCCAAGAGGACAGTTAAAGATGAAAAACTGTTTTTT
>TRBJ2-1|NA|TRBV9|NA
CASSVDRGAEQFF
TGTGCCAGCAGCGTCGACCGTGGGGCGGAGCAGTTCTTC
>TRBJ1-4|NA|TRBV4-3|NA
CASSQVLGLNEKLFF
TGCGCCAGCAGCCAAGTGTTAGGACTAAATGAAAAACTGTTTTTT
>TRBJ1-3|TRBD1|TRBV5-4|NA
CASSLGQGNGNTIYF
TGTGCCAGCAGCTTGGGACAGGGGAATGGAAACACCATATATTTT
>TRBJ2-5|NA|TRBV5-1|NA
CASRINTQETQYF
TGCGCCAGCAGAATAAACACCCAAGAGACCCAGTACTTC
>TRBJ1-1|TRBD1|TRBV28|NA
CASRDRPEAFF
TGTGCCAGCAGGGACAGGCCCGAAGCTTTCTTT
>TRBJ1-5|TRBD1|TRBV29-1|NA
CSVEEGGLNQPQHF
TGCAGCGTTGAAGAAGGGGGCCTTAATCAGCCCCAGCATTTT
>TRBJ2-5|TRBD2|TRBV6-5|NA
CASSSGAGEGETQYF
TGTGCCAGCAGTTCCGGGGCGGGAGAGGGAGAGACCCAGTACTTC
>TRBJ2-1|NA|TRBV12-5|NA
CASGLVRSSNEQFF
TGTGCTAGTGGTTTGGTACGGAGTAGCAATGAGCAGTTCTTC
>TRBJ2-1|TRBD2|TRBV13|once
CASSRPLAGGYNEQFF
TGTGCCAGCAGCCGTCCACTAGCGGGAGGTTACAATGAGCAGTTCTTC